The entry that follows covers one TCR beta chain sequence. Its cognate antigen is unknown. The data originate from a study of T cells in Graves' hyperthyroidism and ophthalmopathy. Duration under 3 months, a NOSPECS grade of at least 4, and a Clinical Activity Score of at least 3 characterized the ophthalmopathy patients. Diagnoses rested on clinical symptoms, serum thyroxine and TRAb, thyroid ultrasound and orbital computed tomography. V was pared by 3 bases and J by 3 bases, with 11 bases between. The CDR3 consists of 15 residues. CDR1 and CDR2 from the germline V gene are LNHDA and SQIVND (reference sequence). Study results and limitations: Among clonotypes expanded in thyroid above 0.001, most were also found in blood. Before onset, ophthalmopathy was predicted by the model a median approximately 6.6 months earlier.

Using RNA transcripts as the source, TCR beta CDR3 regions were amplified. When the TCR CDR3 underwent first-round RT-PCR, the HTBI primer set was used. TCRdb redid the calling of the multiplex PCR reads with MiXCR, one entry per CDR3 protein. This sample has about 500,000 distinct CDR3 sequences, with 17% found just once. The TCR comes from a woman aged 18-30 years with Graves' ophthalmopathy. Sample: blood. The chain carries TRBV19 and TRBJ2-2; D gene unclear. The CDR3 DNA sequence: TGTGCCAGTAGTATCCCTGGAGTCGACACCGGGGAGCTGTTTTTT. This translates into CASSIPGVDTGELFF. Based on the CDR3 plus reference TRBV19 and TRBJ2-2, the full variable domain is DGGITQSPKYLFRKEGQNVTLSCEQNLNHDAMYWYRQDPGQGLRLIYYSQIVNDFQKGDIAEGYSVSREKKESFPLTVTSAQKNPTAFYLCASSIPGVDTGELFFGEGSRLTVL.